A selection of T cell receptor beta chains follows, all from one sample in a study of metastatic and nonmetastatic thyroid tumors. MiXCR was used by TCRdb to re-call the PCR reads. This sample has some 21,000 clones, with approximately 11% found just once. Sequenced material: blood. These receptors originate from a female donor with papillary thyroid cancer or a benign thyroid nodule (not recorded which). Some clones in this sample may be carry-over from other donors' samples. Both conserved end residues are part of each CDR3. D genes are given only for firm matches. Some rows mark clone size as missing; the rest say once, few, many or name a class of expanded clone.

TRBJ1-5 | NA | TRBV15 | many | CATSRDTADQPQHF | TGTGCCACCAGCAGAGATACTGCCGATCAGCCCCAGCATTTT
TRBJ1-1 | NA | TRBV20-1 | many | CSARKKGRLDTEAFF | TGCAGTGCTAGAAAGAAGGGGCGGTTGGACACTGAAGCTTTCTTT
TRBJ2-7 | TRBD1 | TRBV27 | NA | CASSTSGTGGGEQYF | TGTGCCAGCAGTACTTCCGGGACAGGGGGCGGCGAGCAGTACTTC
TRBJ2-1 | TRBD2 | TRBV28 | NA | CASSLGSGGSHGYNEQFF | TGTGCCAGCAGTTTGGGTAGCGGGGGCAGTCATGGATACAATGAGCAGTTCTTC
TRBJ2-2 | NA | TRBV12-3/TRBV12-4 | few | CASSLSAGELFF | TGTGCCAGCAGTTTGAGTGCCGGGGAGCTGTTTTTT
TRBJ1-2 | NA | TRBV5-1 | many | CASSAAGVQRGGYTF | TGCGCCAGCAGCGCCGCGGGGGTCCAGCGGGGTGGCTACACCTTC
TRBJ2-5 | NA | TRBV9 | few | CASSPGQETQYF | TGTGCCAGCAGCCCCGGGCAAGAGACCCAGTACTTC
TRBJ2-3 | NA | TRBV20-1 | many | CSARRPSTDTQYF | TGCAGTGCTAGACGGCCTAGCACAGATACGCAGTATTTT
TRBJ1-3 | TRBD1 | TRBV6-5 | medium-sized | CASSYLTGGPGNTIYF | TGTGCCAGCAGTTACCTAACAGGGGGACCTGGAAACACCATATATTTT
TRBJ2-3 | NA | TRBV18 | few | CASSPPSQNTQYF | TGTGCCAGCTCACCACCGTCGCAGAACACGCAGTATTTT
TRBJ1-2 | TRBD1 | TRBV6-1 | NA | CASRGGALNGYTF | TGTGCCAGCAGAGGGGGCGCGTTAAATGGCTACACCTTC
TRBJ1-1 | NA | TRBV28 | many | CASSWTANTEAFF | TGTGCCAGCAGTTGGACAGCTAACACTGAAGCTTTCTTT
TRBJ2-1 | NA | TRBV29-1 | NA | CSVPLGGHSSYNEQFF | TGCAGCGTCCCACTTGGGGGCCATAGCTCCTACAATGAGCAGTTCTTC
TRBJ2-5 | NA | TRBV19 | many | CASSGPKGKGFETQYF | TGTGCCAGTAGTGGGCCGAAGGGTAAGGGTTTCGAGACCCAGTACTTC
TRBJ1-5 | NA | TRBV7-9 | NA | CASSWGHSNQPQHF | TGTGCCAGCAGTTGGGGGCATAGCAATCAGCCCCAGCATTTT
TRBJ1-1 | NA | TRBV5-1 | many | CASSLEGAGTEAFF | TGCGCCAGCAGCTTGGAAGGGGCTGGGACTGAAGCTTTCTTT
TRBJ1-2 | NA | TRBV30 | NA | CAWNGGIYGYTF | TGTGCCTGGAACGGGGGGATCTATGGCTACACCTTC
TRBJ1-5 | NA | TRBV20-1 | many | CSARDLVSGQPQHF | TGCAGTGCTAGAGATTTGGTATCGGGTCAGCCCCAGCATTTT
TRBJ2-5 | TRBD2 | TRBV5-6 | many | CASSKGLAEEETQYF | TGTGCCAGCAGCAAGGGACTAGCGGAAGAAGAGACCCAGTACTTC
TRBJ2-1 | TRBD2 | TRBV29-1 | many | CSVYSGRGWNEQFF | TGCAGCGTTTACAGCGGGAGGGGCTGGAATGAGCAGTTCTTC
TRBJ1-2 | TRBD1 | TRBV28 | NA | CASRRGQQTILYGYTF | TGTGCCAGCAGGCGGGGACAGCAGACTATTCTATATGGCTACACCTTC
TRBJ2-1 | TRBD1 | TRBV28 | NA | CASSKDRAYNEHNF | TGTGCCAGCAGTAAGGACAGGGCCTACAATGAGCACAACTTC
TRBJ2-2 | NA | TRBV28 | few | CASRRAGGGTVELFF | TGTGCCAGCCGCCGAGCTGGAGGGGGAACCGTGGAGCTGTTTTTT
TRBJ1-1 | NA | TRBV9 | many | CASSAVTGAEAFF | TGTGCCAGCAGCGCCGTTACTGGAGCTGAAGCTTTCTTT
TRBJ1-1 | NA | TRBV28 | many | CASSLSRRNTEAFF | TGTGCCAGCAGTTTATCTAGGAGGAACACTGAAGCTTTCTTT
TRBJ1-5 | NA | TRBV6-2/TRBV6-3 | NA | CASSYSLGAREFNQPQHF | TGTGCCAGCAGTTACTCTCTCGGGGCCCGCGAATTCAATCAGCCCCAGCATTTT
TRBJ1-2 | TRBD1 | TRBV4-3 | many | CASSGSRDSVYGYTF | TGCGCCAGCAGCGGCTCCCGGGACAGCGTCTATGGCTACACCTTC
TRBJ2-7 | NA | TRBV10-2 | medium-sized | CASTTGSYEQYF | TGCGCCAGCACCACCGGTTCCTACGAGCAGTACTTC
TRBJ1-1 | NA | TRBV7-2 | many | CASSPTGGGTEAFF | TGTGCCAGCAGCCCCACCGGGGGTGGAACTGAAGCTTTCTTT
TRBJ2-1 | NA | TRBV6-4 | few | CASSDRSSYNEQFF | TGTGCCAGCAGTGACAGGAGCTCCTACAATGAGCAGTTCTTC
TRBJ2-7 | TRBD1 | TRBV7-3 | many | CASSSSQGADEQYF | TGTGCCAGCAGCTCTTCACAGGGGGCGGACGAGCAGTACTTC
TRBJ1-2 | TRBD1 | TRBV18 | many | CASSPTGGDYGYTF | TGTGCCAGCTCACCGACAGGGGGTGACTATGGCTACACCTTC
TRBJ1-5 | NA | TRBV5-8 | many | CASSFINGSNQPQHF | TGTGCCAGCAGCTTTATAAATGGGAGCAATCAGCCCCAGCATTTT
TRBJ1-1 | TRBD1 | TRBV5-4 | many | CASSYGTETEAFF | TGTGCCAGCAGCTATGGGACAGAAACTGAAGCTTTCTTT
TRBJ2-3 | NA | TRBV5-1 | many | CASQRGEADTQYF | TGCGCCAGCCAGCGAGGGGAAGCAGATACGCAGTATTTT
TRBJ2-3 | TRBD1 | TRBV27 | many | CASSPRGLGTDTQYF | TGTGCCAGCAGTCCGAGGGGGCTCGGCACAGATACGCAGTATTTT
TRBJ2-1 | TRBD2 | TRBV4-2 | NA | CASRTDFQREGSYNEQFF | TGTGCCAGCAGGACCGACTTCCAGCGGGAGGGTTCCTACAATGAGCAGTTCTTC
TRBJ2-1 | NA | TRBV11-2 | many | CASSLVSAYNEQFF | TGTGCCAGCAGCTTAGTTTCAGCTTACAATGAGCAGTTCTTC
TRBJ2-1 | TRBD2 | TRBV6-4 | many | CASSERESSYNEQFF | TGTGCCAGCAGTGAGCGGGAGAGCTCCTACAATGAGCAGTTCTTC
TRBJ2-7 | NA | TRBV27 | many | CASSLTERVQGPSDQYF | TGTGCCAGCAGTTTAACGGAACGGGTACAGGGCCCATCCGACCAGTACTTC
TRBJ2-7 | TRBD1 | TRBV29-1 | many | CSAGEGATYEQYF | TGCAGCGCCGGCGAGGGGGCGACCTACGAGCAGTACTTC
TRBJ2-3 | NA | TRBV5-1 | many | CASSLDPATDTQYF | TGCGCCAGCAGCTTGGATCCGGCTACAGATACGCAGTATTTT
TRBJ1-2 | TRBD1 | TRBV29-1 | many | CSVDFHGQGTNYGYTF | TGCAGCGTTGATTTCCACGGACAGGGAACTAACTATGGCTACACCTTC
TRBJ2-7 | NA | TRBV7-2 | many | CASSLYDGGVYEQYF | TGTGCCAGCAGCTTATACGACGGGGGCGTCTACGAGCAGTACTTC
TRBJ2-2 | NA | TRBV5-8 | many | CASSTRTANTGELFF | TGTGCCAGCAGTACCCGGACAGCGAACACCGGGGAGCTGTTTTTT
TRBJ2-3 | TRBD2 | TRBV24-1 | many | CATSDGWGGTDTQYF | TGTGCCACCAGTGATGGCTGGGGAGGGACAGATACGCAGTATTTT
TRBJ1-5 | TRBD1 | TRBV6-1 | medium-sized | CASRPGTASNQPQHF | TGTGCCAGCAGACCCGGGACAGCTAGCAATCAGCCCCAGCATTTT
TRBJ1-3 | NA | TRBV12-3/TRBV12-4 | many | CASTRTDLGNTIYF | TGTGCCAGCACTAGGACAGACCTCGGAAACACCATATATTTT
TRBJ2-5 | NA | TRBV30 | many | CAWGVSWETQYF | TGTGCCTGGGGCGTGTCCTGGGAGACCCAGTACTTC
TRBJ2-7 | TRBD2 | TRBV11-1 | many | CASSPRLQAGVTLEQYF | TGTGCCAGCAGCCCCCGTCTCCAAGCGGGAGTGACCCTCGAGCAGTACTTC
TRBJ2-2 | TRBD2 | TRBV6-2/TRBV6-3 | NA | CASIYNVGLAGTMVGELFF | TGTGCCAGCATTTACAACGTCGGACTAGCGGGGACCATGGTCGGGGAGCTGTTTTTT
TRBJ2-7 | NA | TRBV28 | medium-sized | CASSSGLSEQYF | TGTGCCAGCAGTTCCGGACTTTCTGAGCAGTACTTC